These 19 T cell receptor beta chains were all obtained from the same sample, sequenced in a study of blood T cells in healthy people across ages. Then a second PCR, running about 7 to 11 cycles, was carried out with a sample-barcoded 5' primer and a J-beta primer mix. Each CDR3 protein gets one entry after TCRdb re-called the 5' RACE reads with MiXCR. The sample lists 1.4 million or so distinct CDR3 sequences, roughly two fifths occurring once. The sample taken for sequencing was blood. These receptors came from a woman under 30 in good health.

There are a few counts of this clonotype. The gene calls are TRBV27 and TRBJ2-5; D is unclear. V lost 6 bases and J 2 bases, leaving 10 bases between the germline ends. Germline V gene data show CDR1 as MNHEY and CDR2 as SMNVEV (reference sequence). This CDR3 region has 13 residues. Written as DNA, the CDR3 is TGTGCCAGCAGACAAATGGTTCAAGAGACCCAGTACTTC. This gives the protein CASRQMVQETQYF.

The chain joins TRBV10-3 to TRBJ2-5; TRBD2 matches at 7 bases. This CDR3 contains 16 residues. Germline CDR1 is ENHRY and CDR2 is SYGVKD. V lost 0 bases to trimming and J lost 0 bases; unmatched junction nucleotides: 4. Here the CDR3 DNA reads TGTGCCATCAGTGAGTCAAGCGGGATGTACCAAGAGACCCAGTACTTC. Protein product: CAISESSGMYQETQYF.

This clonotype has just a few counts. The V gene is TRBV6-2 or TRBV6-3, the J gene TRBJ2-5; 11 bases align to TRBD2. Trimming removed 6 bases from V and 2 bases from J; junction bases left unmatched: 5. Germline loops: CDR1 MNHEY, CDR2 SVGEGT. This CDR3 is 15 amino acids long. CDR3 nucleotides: TGTGCCAGCAGCCGACTAGCGGGGTTACAAGAGACCCAGTACTTC. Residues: CASSRLAGLQETQYF.

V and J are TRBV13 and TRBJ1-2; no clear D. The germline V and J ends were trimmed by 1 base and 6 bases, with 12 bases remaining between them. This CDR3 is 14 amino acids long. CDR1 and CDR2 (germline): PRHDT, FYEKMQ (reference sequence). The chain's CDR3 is CASSLVGRPDGYTF. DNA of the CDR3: TGTGCCAGCAGCTTAGTGGGGAGACCCGATGGCTACACCTTC.

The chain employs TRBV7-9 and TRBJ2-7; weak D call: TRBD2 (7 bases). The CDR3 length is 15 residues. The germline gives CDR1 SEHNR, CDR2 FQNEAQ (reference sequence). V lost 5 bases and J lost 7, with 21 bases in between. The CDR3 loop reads CASSRGGGQYNEQYF. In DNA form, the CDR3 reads TGTGCCAGCAGCCGTGGGGGGGGCCAATACAATGAGCAGTACTTC. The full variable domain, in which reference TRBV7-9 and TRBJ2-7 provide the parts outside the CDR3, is DTGVSQNPRHKITKRGQNVTFRCDPISEHNRLYWYRQTLGQGPEFLTYFQNEAQLEKSRLLSDRFSAERPKGSFSTLEIQRTEQGDSAMYLCASSRGGGQYNEQYFGPGTRLTVT.

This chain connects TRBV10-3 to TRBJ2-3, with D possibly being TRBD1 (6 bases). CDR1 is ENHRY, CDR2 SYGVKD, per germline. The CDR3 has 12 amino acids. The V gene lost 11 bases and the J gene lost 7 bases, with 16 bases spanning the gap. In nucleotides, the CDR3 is TGTGCCTCGTCAAAACAGGGAAATACGCAGTATTTT. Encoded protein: CASSKQGNTQYF.

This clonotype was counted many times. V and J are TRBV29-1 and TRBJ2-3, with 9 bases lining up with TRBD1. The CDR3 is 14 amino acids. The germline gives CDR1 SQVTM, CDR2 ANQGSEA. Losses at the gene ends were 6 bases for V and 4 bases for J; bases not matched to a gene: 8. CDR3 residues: CSVIGTGNSDTQYF. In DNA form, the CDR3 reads TGCAGCGTCATCGGGACAGGGAATTCAGATACGCAGTATTTT.

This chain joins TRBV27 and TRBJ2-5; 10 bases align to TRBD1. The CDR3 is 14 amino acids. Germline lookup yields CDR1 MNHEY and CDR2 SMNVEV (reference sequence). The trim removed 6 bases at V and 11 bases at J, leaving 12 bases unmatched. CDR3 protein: CASSLTGGAGEQYF. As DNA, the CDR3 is TGTGCCAGCAGCTTGACAGGGGGCGCGGGGGAGCAGTACTTC.

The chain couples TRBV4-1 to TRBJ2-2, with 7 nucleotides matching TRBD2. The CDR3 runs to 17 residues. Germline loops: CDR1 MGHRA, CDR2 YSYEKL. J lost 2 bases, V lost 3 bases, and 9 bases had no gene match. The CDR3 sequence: CASSHLASGANTGELFF. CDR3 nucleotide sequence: TGCGCCAGCAGCCACCTAGCTAGCGGCGCTAACACCGGGGAGCTGTTTTTT.

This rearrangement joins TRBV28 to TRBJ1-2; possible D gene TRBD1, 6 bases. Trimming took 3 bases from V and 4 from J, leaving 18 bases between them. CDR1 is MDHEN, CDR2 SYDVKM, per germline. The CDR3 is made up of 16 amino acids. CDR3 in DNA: TGTGCCAGCAGTTTGCCTTTCGGTTTACAGGGCTATGGCTACACCTTC. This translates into CASSLPFGLQGYGYTF.

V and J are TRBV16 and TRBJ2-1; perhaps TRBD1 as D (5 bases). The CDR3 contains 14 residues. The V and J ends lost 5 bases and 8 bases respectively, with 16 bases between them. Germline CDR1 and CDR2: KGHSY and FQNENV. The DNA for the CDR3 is TGTGCCAGCAGCACAGGAATGGGCGACTATGAGCAGTTCTTC. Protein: CASSTGMGDYEQFF.

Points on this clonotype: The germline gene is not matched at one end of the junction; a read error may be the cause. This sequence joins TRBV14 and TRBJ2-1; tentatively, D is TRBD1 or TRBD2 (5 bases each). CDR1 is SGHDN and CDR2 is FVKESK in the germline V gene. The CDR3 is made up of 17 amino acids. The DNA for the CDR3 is TGTGTCAGCAGCCCCGGAATGGGGGAGAGCTCCTACAATGAGCAGTTCTTC. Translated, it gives CVSSPGMGESSYNEQFF.

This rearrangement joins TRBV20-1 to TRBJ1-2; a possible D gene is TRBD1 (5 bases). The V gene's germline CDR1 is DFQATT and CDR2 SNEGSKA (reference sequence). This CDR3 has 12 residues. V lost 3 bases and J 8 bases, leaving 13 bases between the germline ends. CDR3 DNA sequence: TGCAGTGCTAGGGGGACGGCCCGCGGCTACACCTTC. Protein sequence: CSARGTARGYTF.

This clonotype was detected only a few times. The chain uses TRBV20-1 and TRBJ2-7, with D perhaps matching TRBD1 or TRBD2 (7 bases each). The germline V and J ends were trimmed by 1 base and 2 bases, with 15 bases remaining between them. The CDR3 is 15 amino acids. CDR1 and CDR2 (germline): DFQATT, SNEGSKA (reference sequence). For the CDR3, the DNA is TGCAGTGCTAGAGTCGGCAGGGGGGGGACCTACGAGCAGTACTTC. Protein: CSARVGRGGTYEQYF.

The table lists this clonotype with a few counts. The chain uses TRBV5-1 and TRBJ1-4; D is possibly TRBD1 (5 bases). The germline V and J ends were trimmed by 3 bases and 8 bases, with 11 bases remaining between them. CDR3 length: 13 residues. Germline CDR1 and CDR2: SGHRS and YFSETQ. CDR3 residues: CASSSQGEEKLFF. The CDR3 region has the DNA TGCGCCAGCAGCTCCCAGGGTGAGGAAAAACTGTTTTTT.

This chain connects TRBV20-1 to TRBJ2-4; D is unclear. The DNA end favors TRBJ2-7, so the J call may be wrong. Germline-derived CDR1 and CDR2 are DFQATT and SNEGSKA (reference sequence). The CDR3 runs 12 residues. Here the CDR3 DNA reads TGCAGTGCTAGAGCAACCACCTACGAGCAGTACTTC. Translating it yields CSARATTYEQYF.

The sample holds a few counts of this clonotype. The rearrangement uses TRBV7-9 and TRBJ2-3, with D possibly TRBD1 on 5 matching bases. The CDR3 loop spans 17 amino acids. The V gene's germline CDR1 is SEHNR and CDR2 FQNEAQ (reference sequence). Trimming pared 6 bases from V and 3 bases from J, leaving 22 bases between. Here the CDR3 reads CASRRTSWTSTTDTQYF. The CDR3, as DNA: TGTGCCAGCAGACGGACCAGTTGGACATCCACGACAGATACGCAGTATTTT.

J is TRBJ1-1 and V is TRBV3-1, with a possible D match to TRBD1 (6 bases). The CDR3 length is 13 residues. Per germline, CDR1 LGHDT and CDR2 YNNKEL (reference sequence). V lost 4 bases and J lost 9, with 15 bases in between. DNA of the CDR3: TGTGCCAGCAGCCTACAGGGAGCCCTGAAAGCTTTCTTT. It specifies CASSLQGALKAFF.

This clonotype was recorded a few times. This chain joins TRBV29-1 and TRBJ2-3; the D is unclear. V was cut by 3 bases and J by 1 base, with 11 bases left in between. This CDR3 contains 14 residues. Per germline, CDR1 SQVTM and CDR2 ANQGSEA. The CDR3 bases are TGCAGCGTTGATGGTCAGCCCGGCACAGATACGCAGTATTTT. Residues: CSVDGQPGTDTQYF.